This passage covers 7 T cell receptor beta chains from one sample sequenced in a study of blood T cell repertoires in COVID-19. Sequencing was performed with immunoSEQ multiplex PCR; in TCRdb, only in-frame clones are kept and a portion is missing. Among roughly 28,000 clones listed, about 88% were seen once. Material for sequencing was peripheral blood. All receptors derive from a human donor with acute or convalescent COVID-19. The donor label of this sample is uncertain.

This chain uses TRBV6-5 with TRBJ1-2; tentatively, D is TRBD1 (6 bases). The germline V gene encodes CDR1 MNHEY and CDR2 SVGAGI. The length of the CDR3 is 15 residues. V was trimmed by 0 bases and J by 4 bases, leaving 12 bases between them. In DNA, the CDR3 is TGTGCCAGCAGTTACTCCGTTGGACAGCTCTATGGCTACACCTTC. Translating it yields CASSYSVGQLYGYTF.

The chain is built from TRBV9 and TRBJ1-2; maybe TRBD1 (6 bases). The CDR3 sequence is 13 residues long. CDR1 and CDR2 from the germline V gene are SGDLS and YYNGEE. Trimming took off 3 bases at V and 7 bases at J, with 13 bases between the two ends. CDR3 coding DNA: TGTGCCAGCAGCGAAACGACAGGAGTTGGCTACACCTTC. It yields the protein CASSETTGVGYTF.

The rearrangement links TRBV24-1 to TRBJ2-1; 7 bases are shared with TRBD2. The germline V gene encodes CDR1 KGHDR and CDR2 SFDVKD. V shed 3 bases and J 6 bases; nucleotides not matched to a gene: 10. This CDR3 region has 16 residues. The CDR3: CATSDGTTSVINEQFF. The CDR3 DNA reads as TGTGCCACCAGTGATGGGACCACTAGCGTGATCAATGAGCAGTTCTTC.

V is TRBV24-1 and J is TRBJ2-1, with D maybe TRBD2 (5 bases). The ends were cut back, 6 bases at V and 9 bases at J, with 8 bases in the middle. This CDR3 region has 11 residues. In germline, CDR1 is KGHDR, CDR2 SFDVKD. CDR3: CATSLTSEQFF. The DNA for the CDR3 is TGTGCCACCAGTTTAACTAGTGAGCAGTTCTTC.

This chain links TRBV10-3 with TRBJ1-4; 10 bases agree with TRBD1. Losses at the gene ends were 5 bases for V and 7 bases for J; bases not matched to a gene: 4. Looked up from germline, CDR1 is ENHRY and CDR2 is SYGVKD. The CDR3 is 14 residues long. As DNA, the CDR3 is TGTGCCATCAGTCCGGGACAGGGGACTGAAAAACTGTTTTTT. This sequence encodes CAISPGQGTEKLFF.

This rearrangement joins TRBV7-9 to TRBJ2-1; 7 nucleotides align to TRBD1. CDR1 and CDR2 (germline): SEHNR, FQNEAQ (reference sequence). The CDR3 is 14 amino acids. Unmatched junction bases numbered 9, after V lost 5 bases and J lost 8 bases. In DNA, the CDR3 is TGTGCCAGCAGCCCCGGGGCAGGGGGTGATGAGCAGTTCTTC. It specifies CASSPGAGGDEQFF.

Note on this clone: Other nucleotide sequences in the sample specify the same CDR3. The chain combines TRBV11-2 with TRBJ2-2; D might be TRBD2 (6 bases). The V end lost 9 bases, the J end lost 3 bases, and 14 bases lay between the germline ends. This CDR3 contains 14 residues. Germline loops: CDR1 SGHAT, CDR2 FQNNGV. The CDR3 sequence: CASSPGTYTGELFF. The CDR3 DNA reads TGTGCCAGTAGCCCGGGGACTTACACCGGGGAGCTGTTTTTT.